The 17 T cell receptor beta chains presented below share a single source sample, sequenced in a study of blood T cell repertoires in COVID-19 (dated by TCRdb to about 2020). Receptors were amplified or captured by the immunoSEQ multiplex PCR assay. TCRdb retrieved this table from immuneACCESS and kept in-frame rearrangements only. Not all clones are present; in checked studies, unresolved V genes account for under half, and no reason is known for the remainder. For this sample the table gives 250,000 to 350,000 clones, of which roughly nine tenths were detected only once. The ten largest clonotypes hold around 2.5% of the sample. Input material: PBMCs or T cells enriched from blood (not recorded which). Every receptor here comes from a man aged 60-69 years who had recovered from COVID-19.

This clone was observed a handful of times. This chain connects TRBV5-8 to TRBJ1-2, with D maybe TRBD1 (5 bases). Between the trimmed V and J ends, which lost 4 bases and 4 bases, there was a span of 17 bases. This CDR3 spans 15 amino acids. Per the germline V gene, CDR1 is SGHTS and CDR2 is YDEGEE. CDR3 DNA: TGTGCCAGCAGCACGGCGGGACTGGAGAGCTATGGCTACACCTTC. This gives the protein CASSTAGLESYGYTF. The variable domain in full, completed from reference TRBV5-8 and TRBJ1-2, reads EAGVTQSPTHLIKTRGQQATLRCSPISGHTSVYWYQQALGLGLQFLLWYDEGEERNRGNFPPRFSGRQFPNYSSELNVNALELEDSALYLCASSTAGLESYGYTFGSGTRLTVV.

CDR3 DNA: TGTGCCAGCAGTTTAACAGGTCCAGAGACCCAGTACTTC. Translated, it gives CASSLTGPETQYF. The rearrangement joins TRBV12-3 or TRBV12-4 to TRBJ2-5, with a tentative D call TRBD1 (5 bases). This CDR3 spans 13 amino acids. Trimming took 2 bases from V and 4 from J, leaving 8 bases between them.

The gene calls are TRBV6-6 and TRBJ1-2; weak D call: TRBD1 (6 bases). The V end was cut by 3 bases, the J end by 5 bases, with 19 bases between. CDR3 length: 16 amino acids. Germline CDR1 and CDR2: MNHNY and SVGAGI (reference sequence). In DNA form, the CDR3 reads TGTGCCAGCAGTTATTATTCAGGGGCGCGGGTATATGGCTACACCTTC. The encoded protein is CASSYYSGARVYGYTF.

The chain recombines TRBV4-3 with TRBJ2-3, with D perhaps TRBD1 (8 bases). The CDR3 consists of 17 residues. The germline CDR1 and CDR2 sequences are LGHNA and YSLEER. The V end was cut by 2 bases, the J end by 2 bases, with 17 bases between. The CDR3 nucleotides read TGCGCCAGCAGCCAATTTAGCGGGCAGGGGGCCACAGATACGCAGTATTTT. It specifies CASSQFSGQGATDTQYF.

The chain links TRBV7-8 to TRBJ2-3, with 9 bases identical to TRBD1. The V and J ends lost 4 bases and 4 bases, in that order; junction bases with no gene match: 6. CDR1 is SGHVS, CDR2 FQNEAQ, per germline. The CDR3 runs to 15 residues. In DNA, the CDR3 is TGTGCCAGCAGCTCGCTTGGGACAGGGTCAGATACGCAGTATTTT. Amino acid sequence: CASSSLGTGSDTQYF.

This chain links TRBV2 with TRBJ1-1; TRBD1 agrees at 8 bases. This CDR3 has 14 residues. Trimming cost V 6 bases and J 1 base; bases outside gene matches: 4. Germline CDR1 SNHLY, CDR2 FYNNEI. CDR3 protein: CASSDRGANTEAFF. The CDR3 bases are TGTGCCAGCAGCGACAGGGGTGCGAACACTGAAGCTTTCTTT.

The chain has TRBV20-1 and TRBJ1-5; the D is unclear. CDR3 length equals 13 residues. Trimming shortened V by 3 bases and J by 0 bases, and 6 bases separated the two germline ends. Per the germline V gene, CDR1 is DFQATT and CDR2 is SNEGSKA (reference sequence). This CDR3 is CSASSNSNQPQHF. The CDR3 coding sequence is TGCAGTGCTAGTAGCAATAGCAATCAGCCCCAGCATTTT.

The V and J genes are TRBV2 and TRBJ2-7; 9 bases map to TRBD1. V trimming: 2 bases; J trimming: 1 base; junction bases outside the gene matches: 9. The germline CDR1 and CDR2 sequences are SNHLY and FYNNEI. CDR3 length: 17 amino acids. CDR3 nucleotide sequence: TGTGCCAGCAGTGAATCTCAGGCCGGGACAGGGTCCTACGAGCAGTACTTC. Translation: CASSESQAGTGSYEQYF.

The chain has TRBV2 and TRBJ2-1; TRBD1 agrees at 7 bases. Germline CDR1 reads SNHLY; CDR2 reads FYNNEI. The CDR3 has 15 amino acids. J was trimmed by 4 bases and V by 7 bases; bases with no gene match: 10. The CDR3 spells CASNDGTEPYNEQFF. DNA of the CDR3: TGTGCCAGCAACGACGGGACAGAACCTTACAATGAGCAGTTCTTC.

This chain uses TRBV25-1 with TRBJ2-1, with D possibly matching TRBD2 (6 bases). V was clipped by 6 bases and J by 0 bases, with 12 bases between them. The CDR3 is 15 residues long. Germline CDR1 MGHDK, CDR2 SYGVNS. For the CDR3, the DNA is TGTGCCAGCAGCGGGGGTGAATTCTCCTACAATGAGCAGTTCTTC. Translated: CASSGGEFSYNEQFF.

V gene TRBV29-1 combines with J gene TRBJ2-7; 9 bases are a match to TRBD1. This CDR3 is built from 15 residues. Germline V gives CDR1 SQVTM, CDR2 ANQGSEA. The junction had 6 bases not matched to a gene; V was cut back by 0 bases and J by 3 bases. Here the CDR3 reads CSVEDEQGAIYEQYF. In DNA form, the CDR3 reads TGCAGCGTTGAAGATGAACAGGGGGCGATCTACGAGCAGTACTTC.

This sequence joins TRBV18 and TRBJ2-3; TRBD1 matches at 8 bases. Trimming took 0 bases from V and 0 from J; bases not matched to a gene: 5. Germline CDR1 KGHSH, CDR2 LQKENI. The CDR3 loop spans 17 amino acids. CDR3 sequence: CASSPPKTGASTDTQYF. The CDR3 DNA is TGTGCCAGCTCACCACCGAAGACAGGGGCTAGCACAGATACGCAGTATTTT.

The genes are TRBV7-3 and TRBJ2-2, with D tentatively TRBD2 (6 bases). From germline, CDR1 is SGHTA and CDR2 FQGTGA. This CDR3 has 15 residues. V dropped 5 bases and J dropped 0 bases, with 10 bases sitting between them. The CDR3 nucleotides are TGTGCCAGCAGCCCCGGGAGTTCGAACACCGGGGAGCTGTTTTTT. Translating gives CASSPGSSNTGELFF.

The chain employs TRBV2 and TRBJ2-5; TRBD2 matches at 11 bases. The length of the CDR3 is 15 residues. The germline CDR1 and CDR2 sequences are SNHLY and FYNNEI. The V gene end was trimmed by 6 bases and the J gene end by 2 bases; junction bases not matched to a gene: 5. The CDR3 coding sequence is TGTGCCAGCAGCGTAGCGGGAGGGCGGCAAGAGACCCAGTACTTC. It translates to CASSVAGGRQETQYF.

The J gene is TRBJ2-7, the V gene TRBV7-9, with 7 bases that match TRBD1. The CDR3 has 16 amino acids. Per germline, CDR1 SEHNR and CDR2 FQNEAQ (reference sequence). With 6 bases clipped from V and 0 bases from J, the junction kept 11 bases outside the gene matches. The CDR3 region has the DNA TGTGCCAGCAGTTCAAGACCGGGACAGTACTCCTACGAGCAGTACTTC. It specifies CASSSRPGQYSYEQYF.

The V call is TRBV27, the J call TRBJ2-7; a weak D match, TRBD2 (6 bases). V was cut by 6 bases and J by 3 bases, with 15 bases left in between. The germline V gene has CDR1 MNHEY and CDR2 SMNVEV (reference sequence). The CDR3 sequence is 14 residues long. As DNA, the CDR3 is TGTGCCAGCAGATACAACTGGGGGGACTACGAGCAGTACTTC. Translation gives CASRYNWGDYEQYF.

The DNA for the CDR3 is TGCGCCAGCAGCTTGGGTGCGGGGGGGCCCTATGAGCAGTTCTTC. Amino acids: CASSLGAGGPYEQFF. The V gene is TRBV5-1, the J gene TRBJ2-1; 9 bases agree with TRBD2. With V trimmed by 0 bases and J by 8 bases, 6 bases remained unmatched. The germline CDR1 and CDR2 sequences are SGHRS and YFSETQ. The CDR3 covers 15 residues.